This T cell receptor (beta chain) was sequenced during a study of blood T cell repertoires in COVID-19. Authors' data handling: Scientists estimated how many nucleated cells there were by amplifying reference gene primers. The data were produced by immunoSEQ multiplex PCR, yet TCRdb's version contains in-frame clones alone and is incomplete. V, J and clone size are taken as reported in that table, and D and trimming were inferred from the DNA itself. Among about 180,000 clones listed, roughly four fifths were seen once. Unmatched junction bases numbered 6, after V lost 4 bases and J lost 6 bases. CDR3 length equals 14 residues. CDR1 and CDR2 from the germline V gene are MGHDK and SYGVNS.

The rearrangement uses TRBV25-1 and TRBJ2-3; 8 nucleotides align to TRBD1. The sequence was obtained from a human donor in a cohort sampled during active COVID-19. The sequenced material came from peripheral blood. The CDR3 region has the DNA TGTGCCAGCAGTGGCTTCAGGGGGCAGGATACGCAGTATTTT. This gives the protein CASSGFRGQDTQYF.